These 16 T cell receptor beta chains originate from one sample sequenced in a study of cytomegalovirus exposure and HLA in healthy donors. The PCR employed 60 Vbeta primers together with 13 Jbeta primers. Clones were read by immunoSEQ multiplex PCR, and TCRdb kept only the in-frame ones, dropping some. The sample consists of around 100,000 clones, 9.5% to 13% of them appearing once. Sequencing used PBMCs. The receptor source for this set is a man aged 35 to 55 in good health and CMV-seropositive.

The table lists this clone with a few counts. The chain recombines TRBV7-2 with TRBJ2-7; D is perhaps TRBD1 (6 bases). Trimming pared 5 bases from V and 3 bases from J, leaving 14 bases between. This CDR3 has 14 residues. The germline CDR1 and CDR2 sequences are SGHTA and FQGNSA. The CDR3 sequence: CASSQGQTNYEQYF. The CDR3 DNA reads TGTGCCAGCAGCCAGGGGCAGACCAACTACGAGCAGTACTTC.

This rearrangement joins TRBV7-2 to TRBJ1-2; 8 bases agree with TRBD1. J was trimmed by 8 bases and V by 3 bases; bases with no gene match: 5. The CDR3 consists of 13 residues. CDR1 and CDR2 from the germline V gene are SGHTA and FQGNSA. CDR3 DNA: TGTGCCAGCAGCTTCCAGGGGGCAGGGGGCTACACCTTC. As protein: CASSFQGAGGYTF.

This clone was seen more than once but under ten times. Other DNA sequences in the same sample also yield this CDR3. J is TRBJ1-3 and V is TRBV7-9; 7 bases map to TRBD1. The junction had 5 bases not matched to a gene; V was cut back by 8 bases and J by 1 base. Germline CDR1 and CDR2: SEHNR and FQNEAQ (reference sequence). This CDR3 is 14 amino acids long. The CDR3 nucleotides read TGTGCCAGCGGGACAGTCAGTTCTGGAAACACCATATATTTT. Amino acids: CASGTVSSGNTIYF.

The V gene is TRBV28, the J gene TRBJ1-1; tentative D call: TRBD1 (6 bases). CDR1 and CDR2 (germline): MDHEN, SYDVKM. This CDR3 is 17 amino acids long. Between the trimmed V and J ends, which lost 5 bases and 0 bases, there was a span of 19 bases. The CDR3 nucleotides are TGTGCCAGCAGTCTCACTGAACTGACAGGACTGAACACTGAAGCTTTCTTT. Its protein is CASSLTELTGLNTEAFF.

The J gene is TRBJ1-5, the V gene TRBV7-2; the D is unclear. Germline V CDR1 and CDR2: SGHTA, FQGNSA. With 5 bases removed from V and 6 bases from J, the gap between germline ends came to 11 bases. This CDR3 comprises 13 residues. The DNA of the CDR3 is TGTGCCAGCAGCCAGGATACTTTTCAGCCCCAGCATTTT. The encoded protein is CASSQDTFQPQHF.

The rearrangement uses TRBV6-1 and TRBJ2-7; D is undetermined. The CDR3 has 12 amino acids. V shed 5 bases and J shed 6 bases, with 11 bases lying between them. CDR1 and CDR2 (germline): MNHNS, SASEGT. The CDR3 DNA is TGTGCCAGCAGTAGTGTCCTCGGCGAGCAGTACTTC. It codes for CASSSVLGEQYF.

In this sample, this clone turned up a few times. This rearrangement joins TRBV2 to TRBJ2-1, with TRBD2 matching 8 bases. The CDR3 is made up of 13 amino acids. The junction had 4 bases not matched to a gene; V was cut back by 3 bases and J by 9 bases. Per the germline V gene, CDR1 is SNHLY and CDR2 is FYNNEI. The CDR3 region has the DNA TGTGCCAGCAGTGATGAGCGGGAGCGTGAGCAGTTCTTC. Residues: CASSDEREREQFF.

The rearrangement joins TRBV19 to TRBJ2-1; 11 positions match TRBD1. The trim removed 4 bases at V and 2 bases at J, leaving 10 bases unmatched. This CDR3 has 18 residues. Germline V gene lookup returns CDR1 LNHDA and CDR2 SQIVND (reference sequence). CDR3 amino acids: CASSNNLPGQGAYNEQFF. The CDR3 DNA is TGTGCCAGTAGTAACAACCTCCCGGGACAGGGGGCCTACAATGAGCAGTTCTTC.

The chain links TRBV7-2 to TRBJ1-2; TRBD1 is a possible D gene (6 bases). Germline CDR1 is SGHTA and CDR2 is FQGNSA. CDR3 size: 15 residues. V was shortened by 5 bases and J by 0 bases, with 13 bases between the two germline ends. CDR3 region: CASSPWTEANYGYTF. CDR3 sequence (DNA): TGTGCCAGCAGCCCATGGACAGAGGCTAACTATGGCTACACCTTC.

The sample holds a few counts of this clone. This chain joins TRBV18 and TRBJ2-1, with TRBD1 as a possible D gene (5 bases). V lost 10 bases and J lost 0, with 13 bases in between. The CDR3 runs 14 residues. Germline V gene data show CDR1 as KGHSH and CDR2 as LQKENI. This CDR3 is CATKDMSSYNEQFF. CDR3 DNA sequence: TGTGCCACCAAGGACATGAGCTCCTACAATGAGCAGTTCTTC.

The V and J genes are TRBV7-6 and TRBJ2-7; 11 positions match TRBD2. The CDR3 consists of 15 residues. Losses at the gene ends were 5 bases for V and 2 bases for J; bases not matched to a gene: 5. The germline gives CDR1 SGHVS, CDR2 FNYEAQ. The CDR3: CASSLDSGRAYEQYF. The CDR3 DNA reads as TGTGCCAGCAGCCTAGATAGCGGGAGGGCCTACGAGCAGTACTTC.

The chain's CDR3 is CASSDSSGRADTQYF. The CDR3 nucleotides are TGTGCCAGCAGTGACTCTAGCGGGAGGGCAGATACGCAGTATTTT. J is TRBJ2-3 and V is TRBV6-4; 11 nucleotides agree with TRBD2. Germline values: CDR1 MRHNA, CDR2 SNTAGT. V lost 0 bases and J lost 4; bases outside the gene matches: 0. CDR3 length: 15 amino acids.

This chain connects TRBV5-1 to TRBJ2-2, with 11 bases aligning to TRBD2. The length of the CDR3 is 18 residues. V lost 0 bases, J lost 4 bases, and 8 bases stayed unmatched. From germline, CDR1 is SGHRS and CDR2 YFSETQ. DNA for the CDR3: TGCGCCAGCAGCTTGGGGCTTCCGGGACTAGCGGCCACCGGGGAGCTGTTTTTT. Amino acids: CASSLGLPGLAATGELFF.

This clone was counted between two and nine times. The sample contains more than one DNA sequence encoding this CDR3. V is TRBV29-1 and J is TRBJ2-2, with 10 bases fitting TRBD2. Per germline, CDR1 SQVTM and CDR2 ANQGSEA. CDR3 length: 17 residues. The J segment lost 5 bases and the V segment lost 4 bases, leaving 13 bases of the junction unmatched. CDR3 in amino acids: CSVATSGRAFGTGELFF. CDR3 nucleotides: TGCAGCGTTGCGACCAGCGGGAGGGCGTTTGGGACCGGGGAGCTGTTTTTT.

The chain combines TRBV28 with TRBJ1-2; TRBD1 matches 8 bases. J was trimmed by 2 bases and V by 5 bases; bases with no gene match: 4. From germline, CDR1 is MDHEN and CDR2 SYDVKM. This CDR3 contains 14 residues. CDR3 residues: CASSLRDRNYGYTF. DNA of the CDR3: TGTGCCAGCAGTCTCCGGGACAGGAACTATGGCTACACCTTC.

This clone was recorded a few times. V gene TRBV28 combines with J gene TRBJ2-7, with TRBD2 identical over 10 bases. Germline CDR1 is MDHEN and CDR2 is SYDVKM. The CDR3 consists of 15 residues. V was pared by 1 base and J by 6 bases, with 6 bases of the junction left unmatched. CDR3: CASSLLAGGPIEQYF. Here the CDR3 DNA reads TGTGCCAGCAGTTTATTAGCGGGAGGCCCCATCGAGCAGTACTTC.